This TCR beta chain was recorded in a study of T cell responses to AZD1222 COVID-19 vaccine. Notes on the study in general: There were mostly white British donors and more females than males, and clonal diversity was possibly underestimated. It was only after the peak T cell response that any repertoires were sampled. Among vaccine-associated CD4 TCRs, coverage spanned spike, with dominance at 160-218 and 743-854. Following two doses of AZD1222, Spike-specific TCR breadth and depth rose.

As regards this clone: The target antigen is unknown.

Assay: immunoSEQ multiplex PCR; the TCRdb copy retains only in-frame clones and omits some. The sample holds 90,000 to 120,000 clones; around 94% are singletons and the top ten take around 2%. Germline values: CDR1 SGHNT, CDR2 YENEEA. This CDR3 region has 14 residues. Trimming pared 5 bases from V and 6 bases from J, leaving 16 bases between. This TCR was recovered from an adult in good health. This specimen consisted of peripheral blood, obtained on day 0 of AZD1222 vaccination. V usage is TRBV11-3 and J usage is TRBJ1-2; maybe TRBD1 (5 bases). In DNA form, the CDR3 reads TGTGCCAGCAGCCAGATAACTTCAGGGAATGGCTACACCTTC. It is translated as CASSQITSGNGYTF. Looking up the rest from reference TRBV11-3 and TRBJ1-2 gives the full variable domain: EAGVVQSPRYKIIEKKQPVAFWCNPISGHNTLYWYLQNLGQGPELLIRYENEEAVDDSQLPKDRFSAERLKGVDSTLKIQPAELGDSAVYLCASSQITSGNGYTFGSGTRLTVV.